The rows below give T cell receptor beta chains drawn from one sample of a study of blood T cell repertoires in COVID-19. TCRdb's copy holds only in-frame clones and misses some; the assay was immunoSEQ multiplex PCR. The table has roughly 410,000 clones, approximately 87% seen once; the top ten hold about 2.1%. Sequencing was done on a sample of peripheral blood. Receptors were obtained from a woman aged 60 to 75 with COVID-19, enrolled during active disease. Both conserved end residues are part of each CDR3. A D gene is named only where the DNA matches it firmly.

>TRBV24-1|TRBJ2-7|-
CATSEDSFGDEQYF
>TRBV7-9|TRBJ2-5|TRBD2
CASSLAEGGETQYF
>TRBV11-2|TRBJ2-5|-
CASSFWEQETQYF
>TRBV19|TRBJ1-2|-
CASRIYFGGNYGYTF
>TRBV6-5|TRBJ1-1|-
CASSRVAGNTEAFF
>TRBV10-1|TRBJ1-6|-
CAKVGPNPNSPLHF
>TRBV6-5|TRBJ1-2|-
CASSPKPIAGYTF
>TRBV7-9|TRBJ1-1|-
CASSLESGTEAFF
>TRBV5-1|TRBJ2-2|-
CASSRYTGNTGELFF
>TRBV2|TRBJ2-5|-
CASNPGVGETQYF
>TRBV3-1/TRBV3-2|TRBJ1-5|-
CASSQARNQPQHF
>TRBV5-1|TRBJ2-1|-
CASSLNSDNEQFF